A single sample is the source of the 10 T cell receptor beta chains below, sequenced in a study of vaccination and CD4 T cells after COVID-19. The antigens for these receptors are not known. With the Oncomine TCR Beta short-read assay, DNA from cultured CD4+ T cells was sequenced. Each CDR3 protein is one row after TCRdb ran MiXCR on the PCR reads. Among approximately 3,000 distinct CDR3 sequences listed, 77% were seen once. Treatment indicated: roughly ten-day PBMC culture with coronavirus spike peptide pools or control peptides (ViraFEST assay). The sequenced sample was CD4+ T cells from blood, cultured in vitro. Source of these receptors: a human donor who had recovered from COVID-19.

The V and J genes are TRBV5-4 and TRBJ1-2; tentatively, D is TRBD1 (6 bases). Per the germline V gene, CDR1 is SGHNT and CDR2 is YYREEE (reference sequence). Trimming stripped 6 bases from V and 6 bases from J, with 21 bases between. The CDR3 extends over 15 amino acids. CDR3 sequence: CASTTATGRSDGYTF. The CDR3 bases are TGTGCCAGCACCACGGCAACAGGGCGCTCTGATGGCTACACCTTC.

The chain combines TRBV4-1 with TRBJ2-7; 8 bases are a match to TRBD1. The CDR3 loop spans 15 amino acids. V was pared by 3 bases and J by 4 bases, with 8 bases of the junction left unmatched. CDR1 and CDR2 from the germline V gene are MGHRA and YSYEKL. The CDR3 is CASSHNRDRRYEQYF. For the CDR3, the DNA is TGCGCCAGCAGCCACAACCGGGACAGGAGATACGAGCAGTACTTC.

This clonotype was detected only a few times. The chain uses TRBV7-3 and TRBJ2-1, with 8 bases fitting TRBD2. There are 15 residues in the CDR3. The germline V gene has CDR1 SGHTA and CDR2 FQGTGA. V lost 2 bases, J lost 8 bases, and 8 bases stayed unmatched. The CDR3 DNA follows: TGTGCCAGCAGCTTATTACCGGGGGGGCTGGATGAGCAGTTCTTC. Its protein is CASSLLPGGLDEQFF.

This chain uses TRBV18 with TRBJ1-1; the D is unclear. V was pared by 0 bases and J by 11 bases, with 10 bases between. The CDR3 covers 12 residues. CDR1 and CDR2 (germline): KGHSH, LQKENI. The CDR3 nucleotides are TGTGCCAGCTCACCACCGATCCGCACGGCTTTCTTT. Translated, it gives CASSPPIRTAFF.

This sequence joins TRBV20-1 and TRBJ1-5; D gene unclear. The CDR3 has 14 amino acids. Germline V gives CDR1 DFQATT, CDR2 SNEGSKA (reference sequence). Trimming cost V 3 bases and J 0 bases, with 9 bases left between them. CDR3 in DNA: TGCAGTGCTAGTTTAGTCGGTAGCAATCAGCCCCAGCATTTT. This translates into CSASLVGSNQPQHF.

By proportion, this clonotype is large. This chain uses TRBV10-3 with TRBJ2-7, with unresolved D. The germline V and J ends were trimmed by 4 bases and 1 base, with 14 bases remaining between them. The CDR3 is made up of 15 amino acids. Looked up from germline, CDR1 is ENHRY and CDR2 is SYGVKD. CDR3 coding DNA: TGTGCCATCAGTGGGGGTGACCAGAGGTCCTACGAGCAGTACTTC. Residues: CAISGGDQRSYEQYF.

The rearrangement uses TRBV7-2 and TRBJ1-5, with a weak D call TRBD1 (5 bases). This CDR3 spans 14 amino acids. Trimming left V 2 bases short and J 6 bases short, with 11 bases between. The germline gives CDR1 SGHTA, CDR2 FQGNSA. The CDR3 region has the DNA TGTGCCAGCAGCTTACAGGGAAGGGGTCAGCCCCAGCATTTT. It is translated as CASSLQGRGQPQHF.

V and J are TRBV20-1 and TRBJ1-2; 7 bases are shared with TRBD1. The CDR3 consists of 16 residues. Germline lookup yields CDR1 DFQATT and CDR2 SNEGSKA (reference sequence). J lost 4 bases, V lost 3 bases, and 14 bases had no gene match. The CDR3 protein is CSASNLGGQSTYGYTF. In DNA, the CDR3 is TGCAGTGCTAGCAACCTGGGGGGACAGAGTACCTATGGCTACACCTTC.

The gene calls are TRBV24-1 and TRBJ1-2; 8 bases map to TRBD1. Germline CDR1 and CDR2: KGHDR and SFDVKD. V shed 4 bases and J 3 bases; nucleotides not matched to a gene: 6. CDR3 length: 15 residues. The CDR3 protein is CATSDPGQGDYGYTF. The CDR3 DNA reads TGTGCCACCAGTGACCCCGGACAGGGTGACTATGGCTACACCTTC.

The V and J genes are TRBV27 and TRBJ1-2, with 11 bases identical to TRBD1. This CDR3 has 18 residues. CDR1 and CDR2 from the germline V gene are MNHEY and SMNVEV (reference sequence). Trimming removed 5 bases from V and 0 bases from J; junction bases left unmatched: 11. Here the CDR3 DNA reads TGTGCCAGCAGTCTCACCCGGGGACAGGGGGAGTCTAACTATGGCTACACCTTC. Its translation: CASSLTRGQGESNYGYTF.